The 16 T cell receptor beta chains listed next were all sequenced from one sample in a study of T cell responses to AZD1222 COVID-19 vaccine. Here immunoSEQ multiplex PCR was the method, and the copy in TCRdb shows in-frame clones only, minus some. Of around 66,000 clones in the sample, roughly 87% are singletons; the top ten hold 15% to 20%. Sequences were derived from peripheral blood, sampled on day 0 of AZD1222 vaccination. These receptors originate from an adult in good health.

The rearrangement joins TRBV6-5 to TRBJ1-1, with D uncertain. The CDR3 totals 14 residues. Trimming cost V 6 bases and J 6 bases, with 17 bases left between them. The germline CDR1 and CDR2 sequences are MNHEY and SVGAGI. Here the CDR3 reads CASRPDLPGPEAFF. CDR3 coding DNA: TGTGCCAGCAGGCCTGACTTACCCGGCCCTGAAGCTTTCTTT.

This chain links TRBV19 with TRBJ1-4; 11 positions match TRBD1. The CDR3 contains 16 residues. The V gene's germline CDR1 is LNHDA and CDR2 SQIVND (reference sequence). V trimming: 5 bases; J trimming: 8 bases; junction bases outside the gene matches: 10. The CDR3 DNA reads TGTGCCAGTAGTGATGGGCGGACAGGGGGCAAAGAAAAACTGTTTTTT. Its protein is CASSDGRTGGKEKLFF.

The V gene is TRBV10-2, the J gene TRBJ2-1; D is undetermined. The CDR3 is 15 amino acids. V was pared by 2 bases and J by 4 bases, with 12 bases between. Per germline, CDR1 WSHSY and CDR2 SAAADI. The CDR3 region has the DNA TGCGCCAGCAGTGAGCAAGGGCTTCATTACAATGAGCAGTTCTTC. Translated, it gives CASSEQGLHYNEQFF.

J is TRBJ2-5 and V is TRBV5-6; 8 bases agree with TRBD1. The CDR3 covers 15 residues. Per the germline V gene, CDR1 is SGHDT and CDR2 is YYEEEE. V shed 3 bases and J 0 bases; nucleotides not matched to a gene: 4. Written as DNA, the CDR3 is TGTGCCAGCAGCTACAGGACAGGGAACCAAGAGACCCAGTACTTC. This gives the protein CASSYRTGNQETQYF.

V is TRBV6-2 or TRBV6-3 and J is TRBJ2-2, with unresolved D. This CDR3 contains 11 residues. V lost 2 bases and J 6 bases, leaving 1 base between the germline ends. The V gene's germline CDR1 is MNHEY and CDR2 SVGEGT. The CDR3 DNA sequence: TGTGCCAGCAGTTACCCCGGGGAGCTGTTTTTT. Its translation is CASSYPGELFF.

The chain uses TRBV15 and TRBJ1-5, with TRBD1 as a possible D gene (5 bases). Trimming took 0 bases from V and 2 from J, leaving 8 bases between them. Per the germline V gene, CDR1 is LNHNV and CDR2 is YYDKDF (reference sequence). The CDR3 spans 15 residues. The chain's CDR3 is CATSREARGNQPQHF. CDR3 in DNA: TGTGCCACCAGCAGAGAAGCCAGGGGCAATCAGCCCCAGCATTTT.

V is TRBV20-1 and J is TRBJ1-2; D gene uncertain. The ends were cut back, 7 bases at V and 8 bases at J, with 14 bases in the middle. CDR1 DFQATT and CDR2 SNEGSKA come from the germline V gene (reference sequence). The CDR3 sequence is 11 residues long. In DNA, the CDR3 is TGCAGTGACGACGACACTGGAGGCTACACCTTC. It yields the protein CSDDDTGGYTF.

V usage is TRBV2 and J usage is TRBJ1-2; maybe TRBD1 (5 bases). Germline V gene sequence: CDR1 SNHLY, CDR2 FYNNEI. The V end lost 10 bases, the J end lost 1 base, and 13 bases lay between the germline ends. The CDR3 sequence is 13 residues long. Here the CDR3 reads CATGPGLNYGYTF. The CDR3 region has the DNA TGTGCCACGGGACCGGGCCTTAACTATGGCTACACCTTC.

This clone was recorded once. The J gene is TRBJ2-1, the V gene TRBV5-1; either TRBD1 or TRBD2 may fit D (6 bases each). Germline V gene lookup returns CDR1 SGHRS and CDR2 YFSETQ. Between the trimmed V and J ends, which lost 4 bases and 0 bases, there was a span of 35 bases. The CDR3 is 23 amino acids. The CDR3 protein is CASSPSPGTPWSSGRSSYNEQFF. Written as DNA, the CDR3 is TGCGCCAGCAGCCCTTCGCCCGGGACACCGTGGAGTAGCGGAAGAAGCTCCTACAATGAGCAGTTCTTC. Drawing the rest from reference TRBV5-1 and TRBJ2-1, the complete variable domain is KAGVTQTPRYLIKTRGQQVTLSCSPISGHRSVSWYQQTPGQGLQFLFEYFSETQRNKGNFPGRFSGRQFSNSRSEMNVSTLELGDSALYLCASSPSPGTPWSSGRSSYNEQFFGPGTRLTVL.

This chain joins TRBV2 and TRBJ2-5; D possibly corresponds to TRBD2 (6 bases). This CDR3 contains 13 residues. In germline, CDR1 is SNHLY, CDR2 FYNNEI. V was clipped by 3 bases and J by 5 bases, with 10 bases between them. The CDR3 spells CASSDGLAETQYF. In nucleotides, the CDR3 is TGTGCCAGCAGTGACGGGCTAGCGGAGACCCAGTACTTC.

The chain is built from TRBV5-4 and TRBJ1-4, with 8 bases aligning to TRBD1. Trimming at V came to 3 bases and at J to 4 bases, leaving 2 bases not matched to a gene. CDR1 and CDR2 (germline): SGHNT, YYREEE (reference sequence). There are 14 residues in the CDR3. In nucleotides, the CDR3 is TGTGCCAGCAGCTCGACAGGGGTTAATGAAAAACTGTTTTTT. Translating gives CASSSTGVNEKLFF.

The V and J genes are TRBV19 and TRBJ2-5; TRBD2 matches 7 bases. Germline V lookup: CDR1 LNHDA, CDR2 SQIVND (reference sequence). J was trimmed by 5 bases and V by 4 bases; bases with no gene match: 7. The CDR3 has 14 amino acids. For the CDR3, the DNA is TGTGCCAGTAGTACGGGACTACCCGGGGAGACCCAGTACTTC. Translated: CASSTGLPGETQYF.

This clone was seen only once. The chain uses TRBV27 and TRBJ2-1, with D perhaps matching TRBD2 (6 bases). Germline V gene data show CDR1 as MNHEY and CDR2 as SMNVEV (reference sequence). With 5 bases removed from V and 6 bases from J, the gap between germline ends came to 17 bases. The CDR3 has 15 amino acids. CDR3 DNA sequence: TGTGCCAGCAGTCCTCCGGGACTCGATTTCAATGAGCAGTTCTTC. Translated: CASSPPGLDFNEQFF.

This clone has only a few counts. The J gene is TRBJ2-2, the V gene TRBV27; 7 bases fit TRBD1. CDR1 and CDR2 from the germline V gene are MNHEY and SMNVEV (reference sequence). V was clipped by 5 bases and J by 7 bases; unmatched bases: 10. The CDR3 consists of 15 residues. This CDR3 reads CASSVTGNLYGELFF. The CDR3 nucleotides are TGTGCCAGCAGTGTGACAGGGAATCTGTACGGGGAGCTGTTTTTT.

J is TRBJ2-3 and V is TRBV19; D gene ambiguous. Trimming left V 1 base short and J 0 bases short, with 8 bases between. CDR1 is LNHDA, CDR2 SQIVND, per germline (reference sequence). The CDR3 loop spans 15 amino acids. The CDR3 DNA is TGTGCCAGTAGTATAGCAGGACCTAGCACAGATACGCAGTATTTT. Translated: CASSIAGPSTDTQYF.

The rearrangement uses TRBV2 and TRBJ1-1; D is unresolved. The CDR3 totals 13 residues. The germline V gene has CDR1 SNHLY and CDR2 FYNNEI. Trimming took off 7 bases at V and 1 base at J, with 10 bases between the two ends. The CDR3 sequence: CASTLGENTEAFF. Here the CDR3 DNA reads TGTGCCAGCACTCTTGGAGAGAACACTGAAGCTTTCTTT.